This is a list of T cell receptor beta chains from one sample in a study of cytomegalovirus exposure and HLA in healthy donors. Profiling relied on immunoSEQ multiplex PCR, and the TCRdb table lists in-frame clones only, not all of them. Of more than 100,000 clones in the sample, around 77% were seen once. The source material was PBMCs. These receptors came from a man aged 50 to 59 in good health and CMV-seropositive. Each CDR3 is given with its conserved first and last residue. Fields, in order: clone size, J gene, D gene, V gene, CDR3 protein, CDR3 DNA. A D gene is named only where the DNA matches it firmly. Clone size is given for some rows only: seen once, a few or many times, or a class if the clone is expanded.

clone_size: NA
j_call: TRBJ2-1
d_call: TRBD2
v_call: TRBV10-3
cdr3_aa: CAISTASGPPAQFF
cdr3_nt: TGTGCCATCAGTACGGCTAGCGGACCACCGGCGCAGTTCTTC

clone_size: NA
j_call: TRBJ2-7
d_call: NA
v_call: TRBV7-2
cdr3_aa: CASSLGLDSYEQYF
cdr3_nt: TGTGCCAGCAGCTTGGGACTCGATTCCTACGAGCAGTACTTC

clone_size: NA
j_call: TRBJ1-5
d_call: TRBD1
v_call: TRBV28
cdr3_aa: CASSNPGQGSQPQHF
cdr3_nt: TGTGCCAGCAGTAACCCGGGACAGGGGTCCCAGCCCCAGCATTTT

clone_size: NA
j_call: TRBJ2-3
d_call: NA
v_call: TRBV5-6
cdr3_aa: CASSFPGSDTQYF
cdr3_nt: TGTGCCAGCAGCTTTCCGGGATCGGATACGCAGTATTTT

clone_size: NA
j_call: TRBJ1-1
d_call: TRBD1
v_call: TRBV7-6
cdr3_aa: CASSLYQGTGGGTEAFF
cdr3_nt: TGTGCCAGCAGCTTATACCAGGGGACAGGCGGAGGGACTGAAGCTTTCTTT

clone_size: NA
j_call: TRBJ1-1
d_call: NA
v_call: TRBV18
cdr3_aa: CASSPGQPTVEAFF
cdr3_nt: TGTGCCAGCTCACCAGGGCAACCTACTGTAGAAGCTTTCTTT

clone_size: NA
j_call: TRBJ2-3
d_call: NA
v_call: TRBV27
cdr3_aa: CASSLRRGDTQYF
cdr3_nt: TGTGCCAGCAGTTTAAGGCGGGGAGATACGCAGTATTTT

clone_size: NA
j_call: TRBJ1-1
d_call: TRBD1
v_call: TRBV27
cdr3_aa: CASSTRQGLAEAFF
cdr3_nt: TGTGCCAGCAGCACACGACAGGGTTTGGCTGAAGCTTTCTTT

clone_size: NA
j_call: TRBJ1-5
d_call: NA
v_call: TRBV19
cdr3_aa: CASSTQRNQPQHF
cdr3_nt: TGTGCCAGTAGTACACAACGAAATCAGCCCCAGCATTTT

clone_size: NA
j_call: TRBJ2-5
d_call: TRBD1
v_call: TRBV5-1
cdr3_aa: CASSSGQVIQETQYF
cdr3_nt: TGCGCCAGCAGCTCAGGACAGGTAATACAAGAGACCCAGTACTTC

clone_size: NA
j_call: TRBJ2-3
d_call: NA
v_call: TRBV28
cdr3_aa: CASSLEGQGKYTQYF
cdr3_nt: TGTGCCAGCAGCTTAGAAGGGCAGGGAAAATATACGCAGTATTTT

clone_size: NA
j_call: TRBJ2-3
d_call: TRBD2
v_call: TRBV5-4
cdr3_aa: CASSLTSGSDTQYF
cdr3_nt: TGTGCCAGCAGCTTGACCAGCGGGAGTGATACGCAGTATTTT

clone_size: NA
j_call: TRBJ1-5
d_call: NA
v_call: TRBV30
cdr3_aa: CAWADKGNQPQHF
cdr3_nt: TGTGCCTGGGCGGACAAGGGCAATCAGCCCCAGCATTTT

clone_size: NA
j_call: TRBJ2-2
d_call: NA
v_call: TRBV11-2
cdr3_aa: CASSLSRLNTGELFF
cdr3_nt: TGTGCCAGCAGCTTAAGCAGGCTGAACACCGGGGAGCTGTTTTTT

clone_size: NA
j_call: TRBJ2-5
d_call: TRBD2
v_call: TRBV6-5
cdr3_aa: CASSYSRTSGQETQYF
cdr3_nt: TGTGCCAGCAGTTACTCTAGGACTAGCGGTCAAGAGACCCAGTACTTC

clone_size: NA
j_call: TRBJ1-1
d_call: NA
v_call: TRBV2
cdr3_aa: CASSESESEAFF
cdr3_nt: TGTGCCAGCAGTGAATCAGAATCTGAAGCTTTCTTT

clone_size: NA
j_call: TRBJ2-3
d_call: NA
v_call: TRBV30
cdr3_aa: CAWSASGLSTDTQYF
cdr3_nt: TGTGCCTGGAGTGCCAGCGGGCTTAGCACAGATACGCAGTATTTT

clone_size: NA
j_call: TRBJ1-1
d_call: NA
v_call: TRBV27
cdr3_aa: CASSKTGANTEAFF
cdr3_nt: TGTGCCAGCAGCAAGACCGGAGCGAACACTGAAGCTTTCTTT

clone_size: NA
j_call: TRBJ1-2
d_call: NA
v_call: TRBV6-5
cdr3_aa: CASSEGGYGYTF
cdr3_nt: TGTGCCAGCAGTGAAGGCGGCTATGGCTACACCTTC

clone_size: NA
j_call: TRBJ2-1
d_call: NA
v_call: TRBV14
cdr3_aa: CASSRGQGLAGVPYNEQFF
cdr3_nt: TGTGCCAGCAGCCGGGGACAGGGGCTAGCGGGAGTGCCCTACAATGAGCAGTTCTTC

clone_size: NA
j_call: TRBJ2-7
d_call: TRBD2
v_call: TRBV29-1
cdr3_aa: CSVEDSGSPSYEQYF
cdr3_nt: TGCAGCGTTGAAGATAGCGGGAGCCCGTCCTACGAGCAGTACTTC

clone_size: NA
j_call: TRBJ1-6
d_call: NA
v_call: TRBV7-2
cdr3_aa: CASSFAGHSPLHF
cdr3_nt: TGTGCCAGCAGCTTCGCAGGTCACTCACCCCTCCACTTT

clone_size: NA
j_call: TRBJ2-7
d_call: TRBD1
v_call: TRBV7-6
cdr3_aa: CASSLAIGQGYTYEQYF
cdr3_nt: TGTGCCAGCAGCTTAGCTATCGGACAGGGATATACTTACGAGCAGTACTTC

clone_size: once
j_call: TRBJ2-7
d_call: NA
v_call: TRBV10-3
cdr3_aa: CAISESGKPYEQYF
cdr3_nt: TGTGCCATCAGTGAGTCCGGGAAACCCTACGAGCAGTACTTC

clone_size: NA
j_call: TRBJ2-1
d_call: NA
v_call: TRBV30
cdr3_aa: CAWDSNNEQFF
cdr3_nt: TGTGCCTGGGACTCCAACAATGAGCAGTTCTTC

clone_size: NA
j_call: TRBJ2-3
d_call: TRBD2
v_call: TRBV10-1
cdr3_aa: CASTSPGTSGSALTDTQYF
cdr3_nt: TGCGCCAGCACCTCCCCCGGGACTAGCGGGAGTGCACTCACAGATACGCAGTATTTT

clone_size: NA
j_call: TRBJ2-1
d_call: NA
v_call: TRBV10-3
cdr3_aa: CAARSDPYNEQFF
cdr3_nt: TGTGCCGCCCGTAGCGACCCCTACAATGAGCAGTTCTTC

clone_size: NA
j_call: TRBJ2-5
d_call: TRBD1
v_call: TRBV25-1
cdr3_aa: CASLRTGVETQYF
cdr3_nt: TGTGCCAGCTTACGGACAGGGGTAGAGACCCAGTACTTC

clone_size: once
j_call: TRBJ2-5
d_call: TRBD1
v_call: TRBV5-1
cdr3_aa: CASSSPYRGQGEETQYF
cdr3_nt: TGCGCCAGCAGCTCTCCATATAGGGGACAGGGGGAAGAGACCCAGTACTTC

clone_size: NA
j_call: TRBJ2-4
d_call: NA
v_call: TRBV6-5
cdr3_aa: CASSYGGIAKNIQYF
cdr3_nt: TGTGCCAGCAGTTACGGGGGGATAGCCAAAAACATTCAGTACTTC

clone_size: NA
j_call: TRBJ2-3
d_call: NA
v_call: TRBV27
cdr3_aa: CASSFSGSTDTQYF
cdr3_nt: TGTGCCAGCAGTTTCAGCGGGTCCACAGATACGCAGTATTTT

clone_size: NA
j_call: TRBJ1-2
d_call: NA
v_call: TRBV28
cdr3_aa: CASVDTRGLSGYTF
cdr3_nt: TGTGCCAGCGTGGACACCCGTGGTCTTTCTGGCTACACCTTC

clone_size: once
j_call: TRBJ1-1
d_call: TRBD1
v_call: TRBV10-3
cdr3_aa: CAIRGGRTGMNTEAFF
cdr3_nt: TGTGCCATAAGAGGGGGGAGGACAGGTATGAACACTGAAGCTTTCTTT

clone_size: NA
j_call: TRBJ2-1
d_call: NA
v_call: TRBV18
cdr3_aa: CASSPGQNYNEQFF
cdr3_nt: TGTGCCAGCTCACCGGGCCAAAACTACAATGAGCAGTTCTTC

clone_size: few
j_call: TRBJ2-2
d_call: NA
v_call: TRBV6-4
cdr3_aa: CASSDRGTGELFF
cdr3_nt: TGTGCCAGCAGTGACAGGGGCACCGGGGAGCTGTTTTTT

clone_size: few
j_call: TRBJ2-3
d_call: TRBD2
v_call: TRBV2
cdr3_aa: CASSVQAGGRTDTQYF
cdr3_nt: TGTGCCAGCAGTGTTCAAGCGGGAGGTAGGACAGATACGCAGTATTTT

clone_size: NA
j_call: TRBJ2-1
d_call: TRBD1
v_call: TRBV29-1
cdr3_aa: CSVEWDRAYNEQFF
cdr3_nt: TGCAGCGTTGAGTGGGACAGGGCCTACAATGAGCAGTTCTTC

clone_size: NA
j_call: TRBJ1-2
d_call: TRBD1
v_call: TRBV7-2
cdr3_aa: CASSLVTGDGYTF
cdr3_nt: TGTGCCAGCAGCTTAGTGACAGGGGATGGCTACACCTTC

clone_size: once
j_call: TRBJ2-3
d_call: NA
v_call: TRBV6-1
cdr3_aa: CASSEAGVGPTQYF
cdr3_nt: TGTGCCAGCAGTGAAGCGGGAGTAGGTCCTACGCAGTATTTT

clone_size: NA
j_call: TRBJ1-3
d_call: NA
v_call: TRBV7-2
cdr3_aa: CASSRSRNTIYF
cdr3_nt: TGTGCCAGCAGCCGTTCTAGAAACACCATATATTTT

clone_size: NA
j_call: TRBJ2-7
d_call: TRBD1
v_call: TRBV28
cdr3_aa: CASSSIRDSRYEQYF
cdr3_nt: TGTGCCAGCAGCTCCATCAGGGACAGCCGCTACGAGCAGTACTTC

clone_size: NA
j_call: TRBJ1-2
d_call: NA
v_call: TRBV5-4
cdr3_aa: CASSFPRGGAYGYTF
cdr3_nt: TGTGCCAGCAGCTTCCCTAGAGGGGGGGCCTATGGCTACACCTTC

clone_size: NA
j_call: TRBJ1-4
d_call: NA
v_call: TRBV7-2
cdr3_aa: CASSPGLRGEKLFF
cdr3_nt: TGTGCCAGCAGCCCGGGCCTTCGGGGTGAAAAACTGTTTTTT

clone_size: few
j_call: TRBJ2-7
d_call: NA
v_call: TRBV28
cdr3_aa: CASSTEGAGLSYEQYF
cdr3_nt: TGTGCCAGCAGTACCGAGGGTGCGGGCCTTAGCTACGAGCAGTACTTC

clone_size: NA
j_call: TRBJ2-1
d_call: TRBD2
v_call: TRBV7-8
cdr3_aa: CASSMGLAGGVSYNEQFF
cdr3_nt: TGTGCCAGCAGCATGGGACTAGCGGGGGGGGTCTCCTACAATGAGCAGTTCTTC

clone_size: NA
j_call: TRBJ2-7
d_call: TRBD2
v_call: TRBV30
cdr3_aa: CAWSVTPSGPTYEQYF
cdr3_nt: TGTGCCTGGAGTGTAACCCCTAGCGGACCTACCTACGAGCAGTACTTC

clone_size: NA
j_call: TRBJ2-5
d_call: TRBD2
v_call: TRBV27
cdr3_aa: CASSGGLAGGRGTQYF
cdr3_nt: TGTGCCAGCAGTGGGGGACTAGCGGGTGGAAGGGGGACCCAGTACTTC

clone_size: NA
j_call: TRBJ2-7
d_call: NA
v_call: TRBV15
cdr3_aa: CATSRDLGSEQYF
cdr3_nt: TGTGCCACCAGCAGAGATCTTGGGAGCGAGCAGTACTTC

clone_size: NA
j_call: TRBJ1-1
d_call: NA
v_call: TRBV27
cdr3_aa: CASSLRGYAEAFF
cdr3_nt: TGTGCCAGCAGTTTAAGGGGTTACGCTGAAGCTTTCTTT

clone_size: few
j_call: TRBJ2-3
d_call: TRBD2
v_call: TRBV19
cdr3_aa: CASSINLAGGPGTDTQYF
cdr3_nt: TGTGCCAGTAGTATCAATCTAGCGGGAGGGCCGGGCACAGATACGCAGTATTTT